Described below is a single TCR beta chain sequence and its context. What it binds is not known. This record comes from a study of shared clonotypes between healthy human individuals. Broader study findings: The study found 4.5% to 6% of naive CD4 clonotypes shared across a handful of donors.

Caucasian adults living in Nashville, Tennessee, provided all samples. Clones were read by immunoSEQ multiplex PCR, and TCRdb kept only the in-frame ones, dropping some. The profile shows fewer than 3 million clones, around 93% of them singletons. The ends were cut back, 4 bases at V and 5 bases at J, with 15 bases in the middle. Germline V gene lookup returns CDR1 SGHRS and CDR2 YFSETQ. The CDR3 consists of 14 residues. The specimen sequenced was naive CD4+ T cells from PBMCs. The subset: CD45RA+ positively selected. The rearrangement joins TRBV5-1 to TRBJ2-5; D is ambiguous. This TCR was recovered from a man younger than 35 in good health. Some clones in this sample may be carry-over from other donors' samples. The CDR3 coding sequence is TGCGCCAGCAGCCCAAACGCCTTTCGGGAGACCCAGTACTTC. Amino acids: CASSPNAFRETQYF.